The 18 T cell receptor beta chains presented below share a single source sample, sequenced in a study of sequential checkpoint blockade in melanoma. The treatment here: randomized to nivolumab then ipilimumab (arm A) or the reverse (arm B). Repertoires were generated with immunoSEQ multiplex PCR, while TCRdb's copy carries only in-frame clones and drops some. The sample holds about 2,300 clones, under 25% seen once. Sequencing was performed on tumor tissue (inferred from file names), taken from a patient given nivolumab and ipilimumab in sequence. These receptors originate from a human donor with melanoma.

This clone was observed a handful of times. J is TRBJ1-4 and V is TRBV9; D not resolved. The length of the CDR3 is 16 residues. V was cut by 3 bases and J by 0 bases, with 12 bases left in between. From germline, CDR1 is SGDLS and CDR2 YYNGEE. The DNA for the CDR3 is TGTGCCAGCAGCGAAAGGGCCGGGCCAACTAATGAAAAACTGTTTTTT. Amino acids: CASSERAGPTNEKLFF.

The CDR3, as DNA: TGTGCCAGCAGTCGGGCCGCGGACTCGACCTACAATGAGCAGTTCTTC. Its protein is CASSRAADSTYNEQFF. The V and J genes are TRBV6-8 and TRBJ2-1; weak D call: TRBD2 (5 bases). V gave up 5 bases and J gave up 2 bases, with 16 bases separating them. There are 16 residues in the CDR3. Looked up from germline, CDR1 is MNHGY and CDR2 is SAAAGT.

The V call is TRBV4-1, the J call TRBJ1-2; no clear D gene. The germline V gene has CDR1 MGHRA and CDR2 YSYEKL. The length of the CDR3 is 17 residues. V was shortened by 0 bases and J by 0 bases, with 14 bases between the two germline ends. The CDR3 sequence: CASSQDPTRGANYGYTF. For the CDR3, the DNA is TGCGCCAGCAGCCAAGACCCCACGAGAGGAGCTAACTATGGCTACACCTTC.

This clone has only a few counts. This chain joins TRBV19 and TRBJ1-1, with no clear D. V gave up 3 bases and J gave up 5 bases, with 10 bases separating them. The CDR3 is 13 residues long. Germline loops: CDR1 LNHDA, CDR2 SQIVND (reference sequence). This CDR3 is CASSIQEVTEAFF. CDR3 nucleotides: TGTGCCAGTAGTATCCAAGAGGTTACTGAAGCTTTCTTT.

This chain joins TRBV30 and TRBJ2-1, with TRBD2 matching over 10 bases. Looked up from germline, CDR1 is GTSNPN and CDR2 is SVGIG (reference sequence). The CDR3 has 13 amino acids. After removal of 4 bases from V and 9 bases from J, the junction contained 6 bases not matched to a gene. CDR3 coding DNA: TGTGCCTGGACTAGCGGGAGCTCTAGTGAGCAGTTCTTC. It yields the protein CAWTSGSSSEQFF.

The V gene is TRBV5-1, the J gene TRBJ2-3; no reliable D call. Germline V gene data show CDR1 as SGHRS and CDR2 as YFSETQ. The CDR3 is 14 residues long. V gave up 0 bases and J gave up 1 base, with 6 bases separating them. In DNA form, the CDR3 reads TGCGCCAGCAGCTTGGATCCGGGCACAGATACGCAGTATTTT. Protein: CASSLDPGTDTQYF.

J is TRBJ1-3 and V is TRBV6-8, with D possibly TRBD1 on 5 matching bases. The V and J ends lost 2 bases and 3 bases respectively, with 8 bases between them. The CDR3 has 14 amino acids. The germline V gene encodes CDR1 MNHGY and CDR2 SAAAGT. The CDR3 loop is CASSYRGRGNTIYF. The CDR3 region has the DNA TGTGCCAGCAGTTACAGGGGACGTGGAAACACCATATATTTT.

This clone has only a few counts. The V call is TRBV11-3, the J call TRBJ2-1; TRBD2 matches at 9 bases. The germline CDR1 and CDR2 sequences are SGHNT and YENEEA. Trimming at V came to 1 base and at J to 7 bases, leaving 5 bases not matched to a gene. CDR3 length equals 15 residues. The CDR3 DNA is TGTGCCAGCAGCTTAGGGACTAGCGTGGGGAATGAGCAGTTCTTC. Encoded protein: CASSLGTSVGNEQFF.

In its sample, this clone ranks as medium-sized. The V and J genes are TRBV6-8 and TRBJ2-7; TRBD2 aligns across 10 bases. The CDR3 extends over 15 amino acids. Looked up from germline, CDR1 is MNHGY and CDR2 is SAAAGT. After removal of 11 bases from V and 2 bases from J, the junction contained 12 bases not matched to a gene. As DNA, the CDR3 is TGTGCCTCCTGTCAGGCTAGCGGGGGACCCTACGAGCAGTACTTC. Translation gives CASCQASGGPYEQYF.

This clone was observed many times. The chain recombines TRBV11-3 with TRBJ2-2, with TRBD1 matching over 7 bases. The junction had 7 bases not matched to a gene; V was cut back by 3 bases and J by 6 bases. The V gene's germline CDR1 is SGHNT and CDR2 YENEEA. CDR3 length: 15 amino acids. The CDR3: CASSFSGTASGELFF. CDR3 nucleotides: TGTGCCAGCAGCTTCTCCGGGACAGCTTCCGGGGAGCTGTTTTTT.

This clone was detected a few times. This rearrangement joins TRBV11-3 to TRBJ2-3, with D hard to call. This CDR3 spans 14 amino acids. V was pared by 3 bases and J by 1 base, with 8 bases between. CDR1 is SGHNT and CDR2 is YENEEA in the germline V gene. The CDR3 DNA is TGTGCCAGCAGCTTTAATCAGGGCACAGATACGCAGTATTTT. Protein: CASSFNQGTDTQYF.

This clone is labeled medium-sized. The V gene is TRBV4-1, the J gene TRBJ1-2; tentatively, D is TRBD1 (6 bases). Germline CDR1 and CDR2: MGHRA and YSYEKL. The CDR3 runs 15 residues. V shed 0 bases and J shed 0 bases, with 8 bases lying between them. As DNA, the CDR3 is TGCGCCAGCAGCCAAGAATGGACAGCTAACTATGGCTACACCTTC. Its translation is CASSQEWTANYGYTF.

This chain connects TRBV10-2 to TRBJ1-1; D possibly corresponds to TRBD1 (5 bases). The CDR3 covers 13 residues. Germline CDR1 and CDR2: WSHSY and SAAADI. Deletions cut 4 bases from V and 6 bases from J, with 12 bases between. The CDR3 coding sequence is TGCGCCAGCAGTGGGGGGGGTAAACCTGAAGCTTTCTTT. Its translation: CASSGGGKPEAFF.

J is TRBJ1-6 and V is TRBV19, with D possibly matching TRBD1 (5 bases). CDR3 length: 17 residues. Between the trimmed V and J ends, which lost 4 bases and 0 bases, there was a span of 13 bases. CDR1 and CDR2 from the germline V gene are LNHDA and SQIVND (reference sequence). The CDR3 DNA follows: TGTGCCAGTAGTAATCCGCCAGGGAGCTCCTATAATTCACCCCTCCACTTT. Translation: CASSNPPGSSYNSPLHF.

The rearrangement links TRBV25-1 to TRBJ2-3, with D possibly TRBD2 on 6 matching bases. Germline V gene data show CDR1 as MGHDK and CDR2 as SYGVNS. CDR3 size: 13 residues. Trimming cost V 4 bases and J 1 base, with 6 bases left between them. Here the CDR3 reads CASSGGGTDTQYF. In DNA form, the CDR3 reads TGTGCCAGCAGTGGGGGGGGCACAGATACGCAGTATTTT.

Only a few counts were recorded for this clone. V gene TRBV28 combines with J gene TRBJ2-1, with D uncertain. The V gene lost 5 bases and the J gene lost 2 bases, with 13 bases spanning the gap. This CDR3 is 15 amino acids long. Looked up from germline, CDR1 is MDHEN and CDR2 is SYDVKM. This chain's CDR3 is CASSLDKGPYNEQFF. The CDR3 coding sequence is TGTGCCAGCAGTCTAGACAAAGGCCCCTACAATGAGCAGTTCTTC. Full variable domain (missing parts from reference TRBV28 and TRBJ2-1): DVKVTQSSRYLVKRTGEKVFLECVQDMDHENMFWYRQDPGLGLRLIYFSYDVKMKEKGDIPEGYSVSREKKERFSLILESASTNQTSMYLCASSLDKGPYNEQFFGPGTRLTVL.

This clone was recorded a few times. Within the sample, other DNA sequences also encode this same CDR3. This chain joins TRBV5-1 and TRBJ1-1; 8 bases align to TRBD1. Germline loops: CDR1 SGHRS, CDR2 YFSETQ. The CDR3 has 14 residues. V was pared by 0 bases and J by 3 bases, with 1 base of the junction left unmatched. The CDR3 DNA is TGCGCCAGCAGCTTGGCAGGGGGCTACACTGAAGCTTTCTTT. Protein product: CASSLAGGYTEAFF. The full variable domain, rest sourced from reference TRBV5-1 and TRBJ1-1, is KAGVTQTPRYLIKTRGQQVTLSCSPISGHRSVSWYQQTPGQGLQFLFEYFSETQRNKGNFPGRFSGRQFSNSRSEMNVSTLELGDSALYLCASSLAGGYTEAFFGQGTRLTVV.

The V call is TRBV6-8, the J call TRBJ2-2; D ambiguous. CDR1 is MNHGY, CDR2 SAAAGT, per germline. The CDR3 runs 13 residues. Deletions cut 2 bases from V and 4 bases from J, with 5 bases between. The CDR3 DNA reads as TGTGCCAGCAGTTACGACGCCACCGGGGAGCTGTTTTTT. Encoded protein: CASSYDATGELFF.